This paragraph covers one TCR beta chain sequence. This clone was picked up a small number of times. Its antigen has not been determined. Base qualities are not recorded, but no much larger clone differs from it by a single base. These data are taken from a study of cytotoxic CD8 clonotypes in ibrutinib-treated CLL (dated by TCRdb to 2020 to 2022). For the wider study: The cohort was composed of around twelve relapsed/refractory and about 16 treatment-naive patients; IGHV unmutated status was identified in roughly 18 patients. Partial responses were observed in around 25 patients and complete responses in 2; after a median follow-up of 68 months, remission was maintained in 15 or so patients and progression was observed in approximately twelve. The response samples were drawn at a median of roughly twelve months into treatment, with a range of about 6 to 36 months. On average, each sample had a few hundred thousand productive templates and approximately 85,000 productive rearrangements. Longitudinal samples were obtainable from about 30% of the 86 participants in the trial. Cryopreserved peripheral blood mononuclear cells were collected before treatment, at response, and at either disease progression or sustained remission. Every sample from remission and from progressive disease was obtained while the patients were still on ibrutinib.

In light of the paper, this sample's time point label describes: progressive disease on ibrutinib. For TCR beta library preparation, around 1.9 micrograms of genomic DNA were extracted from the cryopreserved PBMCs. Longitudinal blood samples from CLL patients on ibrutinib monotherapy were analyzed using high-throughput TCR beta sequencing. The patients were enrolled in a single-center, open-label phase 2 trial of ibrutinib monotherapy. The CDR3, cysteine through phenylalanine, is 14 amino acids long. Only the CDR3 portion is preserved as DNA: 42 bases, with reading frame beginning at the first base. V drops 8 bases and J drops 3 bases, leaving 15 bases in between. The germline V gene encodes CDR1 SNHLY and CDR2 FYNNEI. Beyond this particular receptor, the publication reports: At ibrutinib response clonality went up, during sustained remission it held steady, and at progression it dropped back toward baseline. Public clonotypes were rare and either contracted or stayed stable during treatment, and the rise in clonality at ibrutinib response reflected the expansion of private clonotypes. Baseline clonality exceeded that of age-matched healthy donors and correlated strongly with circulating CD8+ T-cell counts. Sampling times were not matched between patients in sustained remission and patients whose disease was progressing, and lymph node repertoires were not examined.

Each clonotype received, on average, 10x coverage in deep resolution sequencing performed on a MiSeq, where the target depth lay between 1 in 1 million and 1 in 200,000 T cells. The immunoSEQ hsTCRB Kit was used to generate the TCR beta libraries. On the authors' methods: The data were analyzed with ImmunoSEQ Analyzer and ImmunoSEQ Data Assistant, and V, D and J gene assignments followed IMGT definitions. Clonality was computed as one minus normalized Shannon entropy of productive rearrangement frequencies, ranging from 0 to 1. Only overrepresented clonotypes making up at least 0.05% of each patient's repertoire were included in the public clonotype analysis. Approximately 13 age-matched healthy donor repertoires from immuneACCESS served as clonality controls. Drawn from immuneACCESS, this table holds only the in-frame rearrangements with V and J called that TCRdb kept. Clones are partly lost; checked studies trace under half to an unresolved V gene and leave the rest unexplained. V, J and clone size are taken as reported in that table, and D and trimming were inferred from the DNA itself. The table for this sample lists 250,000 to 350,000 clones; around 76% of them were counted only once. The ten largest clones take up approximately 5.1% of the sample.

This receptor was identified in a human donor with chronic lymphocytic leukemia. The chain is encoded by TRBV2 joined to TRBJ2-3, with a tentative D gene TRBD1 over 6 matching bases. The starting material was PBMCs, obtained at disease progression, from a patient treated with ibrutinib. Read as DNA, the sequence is TGTGCCAGCCAGAGGACAGAGGGGACAGATACGCAGTATTTT. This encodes CASQRTEGTDTQYF.